Each of the 4 T cell receptor beta chains below was sequenced from the same sample in a study of T-cell memory formation after mild COVID-19. TCRdb re-called the 5' RACE reads with MiXCR, one entry per CDR3 protein. The sample includes approximately 170,000 distinct CDR3 sequences, 10% to 15% seen only once; the top ten take 2.5% to 4%. Sequencing was carried out using PBMCs or a T cell subset sorted from them (not recorded which). The receptors were gathered from a man younger than 30 who had mild COVID-19 (a few samples of this study predate the infection). Cell type and time point are not known.

The chain employs TRBV29-1 and TRBJ1-5; tentatively, D is TRBD1 (6 bases). The CDR3 totals 14 residues. Germline values: CDR1 SQVTM, CDR2 ANQGSEA. Trimming removed 4 bases from V and 0 bases from J, with 10 bases in between. The CDR3 nucleotides read TGCAGCGTTGGAGGGGGGAATAGCAATCAGCCCCAGCATTTT. Translated: CSVGGGNSNQPQHF.

This clonotype was observed at least ten times. The rearrangement uses TRBV7-2 and TRBJ2-3; TRBD2 aligns across 12 bases. The CDR3 covers 15 residues. Germline V lookup: CDR1 SGHTA, CDR2 FQGNSA. V was pared by 7 bases and J by 1 base, with 3 bases of the junction left unmatched. The CDR3 DNA sequence: TGTGCCAGCACAAGACTAGCGGGGGGCACAGATACGCAGTATTTT. Protein sequence: CASTRLAGGTDTQYF.

The V gene is TRBV7-9, the J gene TRBJ2-5, with D uncertain. Looked up from germline, CDR1 is SEHNR and CDR2 is FQNEAQ (reference sequence). V dropped 5 bases and J dropped 5 bases, with 12 bases sitting between them. This CDR3 has 13 amino acids. CDR3 in DNA: TGTGCCAGCAGCCAAAAGCGACTTGAGACCCAGTACTTC. Amino acid sequence: CASSQKRLETQYF.

This clonotype was counted only a few times. V usage is TRBV5-5 and J usage is TRBJ2-2; no firm D call. The ends were cut back, 3 bases at V and 3 bases at J, with 9 bases in the middle. CDR3 size: 14 residues. Germline V gives CDR1 SGHKS, CDR2 YYEKEE (reference sequence). CDR3 sequence: CASSSKGYTGELFF. In nucleotides, the CDR3 is TGTGCCAGCAGCTCAAAAGGGTACACCGGGGAGCTGTTTTTT.